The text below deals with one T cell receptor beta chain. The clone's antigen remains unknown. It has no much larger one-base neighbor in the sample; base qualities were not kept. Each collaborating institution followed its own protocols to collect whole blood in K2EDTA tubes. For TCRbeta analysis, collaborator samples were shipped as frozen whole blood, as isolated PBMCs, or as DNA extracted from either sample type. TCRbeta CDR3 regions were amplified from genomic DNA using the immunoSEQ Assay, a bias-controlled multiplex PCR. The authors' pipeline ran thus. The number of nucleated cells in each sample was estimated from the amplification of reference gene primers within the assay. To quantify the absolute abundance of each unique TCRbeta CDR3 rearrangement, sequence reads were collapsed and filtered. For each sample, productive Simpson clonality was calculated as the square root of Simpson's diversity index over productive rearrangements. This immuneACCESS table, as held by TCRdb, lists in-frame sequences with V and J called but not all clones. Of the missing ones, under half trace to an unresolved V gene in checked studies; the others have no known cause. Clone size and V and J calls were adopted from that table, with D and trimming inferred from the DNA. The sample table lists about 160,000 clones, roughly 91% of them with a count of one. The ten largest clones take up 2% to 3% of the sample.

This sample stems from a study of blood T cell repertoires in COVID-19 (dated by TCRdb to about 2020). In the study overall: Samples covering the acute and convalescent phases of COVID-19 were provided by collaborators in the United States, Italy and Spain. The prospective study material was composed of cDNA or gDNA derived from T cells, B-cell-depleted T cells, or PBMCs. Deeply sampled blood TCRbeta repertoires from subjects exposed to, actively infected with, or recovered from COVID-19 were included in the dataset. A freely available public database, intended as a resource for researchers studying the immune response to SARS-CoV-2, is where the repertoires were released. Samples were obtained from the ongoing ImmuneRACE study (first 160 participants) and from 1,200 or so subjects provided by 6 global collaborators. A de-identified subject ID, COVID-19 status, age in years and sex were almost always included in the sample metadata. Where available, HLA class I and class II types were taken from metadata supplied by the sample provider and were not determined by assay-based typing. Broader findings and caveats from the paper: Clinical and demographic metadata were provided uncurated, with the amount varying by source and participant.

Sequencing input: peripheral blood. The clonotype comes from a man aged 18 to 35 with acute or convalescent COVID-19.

The nucleotide sequence reads as follows: TGTGCCAGCACTAGGTCTGGAAACACCATATATTTT. This is translated as CASTRSGNTIYF. The sequence joins TRBV9 to TRBJ1-3, with the D gene uncertain. The CDR3, cysteine through phenylalanine, is 12 amino acids long. The CDR3 DNA has 36 bases and is translated from base 1. Trimming costs V 6 bases and J 1 base, and their ends lie 5 bases apart. CDR1 is given as SGDLS and CDR2 as YYNGEE, both from the germline V gene.